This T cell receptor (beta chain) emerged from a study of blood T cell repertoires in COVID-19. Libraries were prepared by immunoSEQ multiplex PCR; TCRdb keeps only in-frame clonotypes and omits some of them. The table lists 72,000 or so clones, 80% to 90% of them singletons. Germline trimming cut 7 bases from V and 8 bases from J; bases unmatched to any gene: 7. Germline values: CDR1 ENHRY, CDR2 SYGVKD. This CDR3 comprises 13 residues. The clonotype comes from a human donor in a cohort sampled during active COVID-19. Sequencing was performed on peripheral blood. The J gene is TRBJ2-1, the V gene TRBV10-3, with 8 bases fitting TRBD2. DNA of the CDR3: TGTGCCATCAAGGTCCGGCGGGAGGATGAGCAGTTCTTC. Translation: CAIKVRREDEQFF.